Listed below are T cell receptor beta chains from one sample, sequenced in a study of blood T cell repertoires in COVID-19. Sequencing was performed with immunoSEQ multiplex PCR; in TCRdb, only in-frame clones are kept and a portion is missing. This table holds about 120,000 clones, around 90% found once. Sequenced input: peripheral blood. All receptors derive from a human donor in a cohort sampled during active COVID-19. CDR3s include the opening cysteine and the closing phenylalanine or tryptophan. Each record gives: clone size, V gene, D gene, J gene, CDR3 protein, CDR3 DNA. The D gene is left open where the match is weak. Expanded clones are given a class, and other clones once, few, many or no size at all.

clone size: -
V gene: TRBV4-3
D gene: -
J gene: TRBJ1-2
CDR3 protein: CASSQDHGGPNYGYTF
CDR3 DNA: TGCGCCAGCAGCCAAGATCACGGGGGGCCGAACTATGGCTACACCTTC

clone size: -
V gene: TRBV7-8
D gene: TRBD2
J gene: TRBJ2-5
CDR3 protein: CASSPSRLAGKETQYF
CDR3 DNA: TGTGCCAGCAGCCCCTCTCGTCTAGCGGGAAAAGAGACCCAGTACTTC

clone size: few
V gene: TRBV7-2
D gene: TRBD1
J gene: TRBJ1-5
CDR3 protein: CASSSGTGNQPQHF
CDR3 DNA: TGTGCCAGCAGCTCCGGGACAGGAAATCAGCCCCAGCATTTT

clone size: -
V gene: TRBV6-5
D gene: TRBD1
J gene: TRBJ2-1
CDR3 protein: CASSWGQEVNEQFF
CDR3 DNA: TGTGCCAGCAGTTGGGGACAGGAAGTCAATGAGCAGTTCTTC

clone size: -
V gene: TRBV10-1
D gene: TRBD2
J gene: TRBJ2-1
CDR3 protein: CASSELREGPYNEQFF
CDR3 DNA: TGCGCCAGCAGTGAGTTGAGGGAGGGCCCCTACAATGAGCAGTTCTTC

clone size: -
V gene: TRBV30
D gene: TRBD2
J gene: TRBJ2-1
CDR3 protein: CAWSQGTRTEQFF
CDR3 DNA: TGTGCCTGGAGTCAAGGGACTAGGACTGAGCAGTTCTTC

clone size: -
V gene: TRBV5-4
D gene: -
J gene: TRBJ2-1
CDR3 protein: CASSFGGSSSYNEQFF
CDR3 DNA: TGTGCCAGCAGCTTTGGCGGGTCGAGCTCCTACAATGAGCAGTTCTTC

clone size: -
V gene: TRBV5-1
D gene: -
J gene: TRBJ1-1
CDR3 protein: CASSLDTNTEAFF
CDR3 DNA: TGCGCCAGCAGCTTGGACACGAACACTGAAGCTTTCTTT

clone size: -
V gene: TRBV7-3
D gene: TRBD1
J gene: TRBJ2-7
CDR3 protein: CASSLTGGYNEQYF
CDR3 DNA: TGTGCCAGCAGCTTGACAGGGGGCTACAACGAGCAGTACTTC

clone size: -
V gene: TRBV5-8
D gene: TRBD2
J gene: TRBJ2-2
CDR3 protein: CASSLLVSSGSSGELFF
CDR3 DNA: TGTGCCAGCAGCTTGTTGGTGTCTAGCGGGAGTAGCGGGGAGCTGTTTTTT

clone size: -
V gene: TRBV3-1/TRBV3-2
D gene: -
J gene: TRBJ1-5
CDR3 protein: CASSQDGQGYQPQHF
CDR3 DNA: TGTGCCAGCAGCCAAGATGGGCAGGGCTATCAGCCCCAGCATTTT

clone size: -
V gene: TRBV5-4
D gene: -
J gene: TRBJ1-6
CDR3 protein: CASSLHQGNSPLHF
CDR3 DNA: TGTGCCAGCAGCTTGCACCAGGGAAATTCACCCCTCCACTTT

clone size: once
V gene: TRBV5-1
D gene: -
J gene: TRBJ2-2
CDR3 protein: CASSVGARELFF
CDR3 DNA: TGCGCCAGCAGCGTGGGAGCGAGGGAGCTGTTTTTT

clone size: -
V gene: TRBV6-5
D gene: TRBD1
J gene: TRBJ1-4
CDR3 protein: CASKRDRATNEKLFF
CDR3 DNA: TGTGCCAGCAAACGGGACAGAGCAACTAATGAAAAACTGTTTTTT

clone size: -
V gene: TRBV27
D gene: -
J gene: TRBJ1-2
CDR3 protein: CASKRSGGHYGYTF
CDR3 DNA: TGTGCCAGCAAGCGTTCGGGGGGCCACTATGGCTACACCTTC

clone size: -
V gene: TRBV5-1
D gene: TRBD1
J gene: TRBJ1-6
CDR3 protein: CASSRDRSSPLHF
CDR3 DNA: TGCGCCAGCAGCCGGGACAGATCTTCACCCCTCCACTTT

clone size: once
V gene: TRBV7-9
D gene: TRBD2
J gene: TRBJ2-7
CDR3 protein: CASSSHSGISYEQYF
CDR3 DNA: TGTGCCAGCAGTTCTCATAGCGGGATCTCCTACGAGCAGTACTTC

clone size: -
V gene: TRBV5-4
D gene: -
J gene: TRBJ1-2
CDR3 protein: CASSSPTGIYGYTF
CDR3 DNA: TGTGCCAGCAGCTCGCCGACAGGAATCTATGGCTACACCTTC

clone size: -
V gene: TRBV7-2
D gene: -
J gene: TRBJ2-1
CDR3 protein: CASSTGSSYNEQFF
CDR3 DNA: TGTGCCAGCAGTACCGGTAGCTCCTACAATGAGCAGTTCTTC

clone size: -
V gene: TRBV9
D gene: -
J gene: TRBJ1-6
CDR3 protein: CASSVDPNNSNSPLHF
CDR3 DNA: TGTGCCAGCAGCGTAGACCCAAACAATTCAAATTCACCCCTCCACTTT

clone size: -
V gene: TRBV10-3
D gene: TRBD1
J gene: TRBJ1-1
CDR3 protein: CAISGGTEGDTEAFF
CDR3 DNA: TGTGCCATCAGTGGTGGGACAGAGGGGGACACTGAAGCTTTCTTT

clone size: -
V gene: TRBV5-1
D gene: TRBD2
J gene: TRBJ2-1
CDR3 protein: CASSHGTSGRPDNEQFF
CDR3 DNA: TGCGCCAGCAGCCACGGGACTAGCGGGAGGCCGGATAATGAGCAGTTCTTC

clone size: -
V gene: TRBV27
D gene: -
J gene: TRBJ1-4
CDR3 protein: CASSSTPGLLF
CDR3 DNA: TGTGCCAGCAGTTCCACCCCGGGACTACTTTTT

clone size: few
V gene: TRBV27
D gene: -
J gene: TRBJ1-6
CDR3 protein: CASSSSYNSPLHF
CDR3 DNA: TGTGCCAGCAGCAGCTCCTATAATTCACCCCTCCACTTT

clone size: -
V gene: TRBV15
D gene: -
J gene: TRBJ2-5
CDR3 protein: CATSRDRGETQYF
CDR3 DNA: TGTGCCACCAGCAGAGATCGGGGAGAGACCCAGTACTTC

clone size: -
V gene: TRBV6-5
D gene: -
J gene: TRBJ1-1
CDR3 protein: CASSYLRIMNTEAFF
CDR3 DNA: TGTGCCAGCAGTTACTTGAGAATTATGAACACTGAAGCTTTCTTT

clone size: -
V gene: TRBV30
D gene: TRBD2
J gene: TRBJ2-3
CDR3 protein: CAWSGGTLAGVTDTQYF
CDR3 DNA: TGTGCCTGGAGTGGGGGAACCCTAGCGGGGGTCACAGATACGCAGTATTTT

clone size: -
V gene: TRBV28
D gene: TRBD1
J gene: TRBJ2-5
CDR3 protein: CASSQPGQGIVDQETQYF
CDR3 DNA: TGTGCCAGCAGCCAACCGGGACAGGGGATCGTTGACCAAGAGACCCAGTACTTC

clone size: -
V gene: TRBV7-9
D gene: TRBD1
J gene: TRBJ1-5
CDR3 protein: CASSRGTGEQPQHF
CDR3 DNA: TGTGCCAGCAGCCGAGGGACAGGGGAGCAGCCCCAGCATTTT

clone size: -
V gene: TRBV14
D gene: -
J gene: TRBJ2-2
CDR3 protein: CASSQGGHVLFF
CDR3 DNA: TGTGCCAGCAGCCAAGGGGGGCACGTGCTGTTTTTT

clone size: -
V gene: TRBV9
D gene: -
J gene: TRBJ2-7
CDR3 protein: CASSASVSSYEQYF
CDR3 DNA: TGTGCCAGCAGCGCGAGTGTTAGCTCCTACGAGCAGTACTTC

clone size: -
V gene: TRBV19
D gene: -
J gene: TRBJ1-5
CDR3 protein: CASSLRTVSEQPQHF
CDR3 DNA: TGTGCCAGTAGTCTCCGGACAGTTTCGGAACAGCCCCAGCATTTT

clone size: -
V gene: TRBV6-4
D gene: -
J gene: TRBJ1-1
CDR3 protein: CASRLVYPTMNTEAFF
CDR3 DNA: TGTGCCAGCAGGCTAGTGTACCCTACTATGAACACTGAAGCTTTCTTT

clone size: -
V gene: TRBV5-1
D gene: -
J gene: TRBJ2-1
CDR3 protein: CASSLGTTRTNNEQFF
CDR3 DNA: TGCGCCAGCAGCTTGGGGACTACCCGGACTAACAATGAGCAGTTCTTC

clone size: once
V gene: TRBV5-1
D gene: -
J gene: TRBJ1-1
CDR3 protein: CASSSQGGATEAFF
CDR3 DNA: TGCGCCAGCAGCTCGCAGGGTGGGGCCACTGAAGCTTTCTTT

clone size: -
V gene: TRBV4-1
D gene: -
J gene: TRBJ1-5
CDR3 protein: CASSQGQAYNQPQHF
CDR3 DNA: TGCGCCAGCAGCCAAGGACAGGCGTATAATCAGCCCCAGCATTTT

clone size: -
V gene: TRBV5-6
D gene: -
J gene: TRBJ2-3
CDR3 protein: CASSFRTVVLDTQYF
CDR3 DNA: TGTGCCAGCAGCTTTAGGACAGTCGTTCTGGATACGCAGTATTTT

clone size: -
V gene: TRBV11-3
D gene: TRBD2
J gene: TRBJ2-3
CDR3 protein: CASSWGLAGRSTDTQYF
CDR3 DNA: TGTGCCAGCAGCTGGGGACTAGCGGGACGGAGCACAGATACGCAGTATTTT

clone size: -
V gene: TRBV27
D gene: -
J gene: TRBJ1-1
CDR3 protein: CASSSHSTGTEAFF
CDR3 DNA: TGTGCCAGCAGTTCCCACTCGACGGGCACTGAAGCTTTCTTT

clone size: -
V gene: TRBV6-2/TRBV6-3
D gene: -
J gene: TRBJ1-1
CDR3 protein: CASSTTGLSEAFF
CDR3 DNA: TGTGCCAGCAGTACGACAGGACTCTCTGAAGCTTTCTTT